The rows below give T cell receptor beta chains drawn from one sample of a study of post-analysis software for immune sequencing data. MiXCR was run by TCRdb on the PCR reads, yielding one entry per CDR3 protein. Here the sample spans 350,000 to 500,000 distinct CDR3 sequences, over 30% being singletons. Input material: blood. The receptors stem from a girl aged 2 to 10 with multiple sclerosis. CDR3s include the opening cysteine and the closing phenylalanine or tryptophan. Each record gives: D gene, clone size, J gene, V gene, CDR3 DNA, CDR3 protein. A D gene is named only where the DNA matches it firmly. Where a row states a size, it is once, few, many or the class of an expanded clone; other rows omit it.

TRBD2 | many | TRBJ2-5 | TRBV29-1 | TGCAGCGTTGTGGGTAGCGGGAGTCCCCAAGAGACCCAGTACTTC | CSVVGSGSPQETQYF
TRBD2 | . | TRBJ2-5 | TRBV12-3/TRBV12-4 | TGTGCCAGCAGTCCAACGACTAGCGTGGAGACCCAGTACTTC | CASSPTTSVETQYF
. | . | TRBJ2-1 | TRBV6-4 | TGTGCCAGCAGTGTATTCGAGGGTAGCGGTGAGCAGTTCTTC | CASSVFEGSGEQFF
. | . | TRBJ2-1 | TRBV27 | TGTGCCAGCAGTCCCTTCCTCTACCGCGGGGAAGGGTATGAGCAGTTCTTC | CASSPFLYRGEGYEQFF
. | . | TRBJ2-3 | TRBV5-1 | TGCGCCAGCAGCTCCCGAATGGGGGGAGATACGCAGTATTTT | CASSSRMGGDTQYF
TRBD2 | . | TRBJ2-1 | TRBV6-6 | TGTGCCAGCAGACCACTAGCGGGGCCCTACAATGAGCAGTTCTTC | CASRPLAGPYNEQFF
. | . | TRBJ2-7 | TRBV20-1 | TGCAGTGCTAGCATAACTAGTGGGGCTATTCGCTCCTACGAGCAGTACTTC | CSASITSGAIRSYEQYF
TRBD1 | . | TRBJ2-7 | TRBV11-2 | TGTGCCAGCAGCTTAAGCACCGGACAGGGGTACCCCTACGAGCAGTACTTC | CASSLSTGQGYPYEQYF
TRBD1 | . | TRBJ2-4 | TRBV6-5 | TGTGCCAGCAGTTACACAATCACAGGGGAAAACATTCAGTACTTC | CASSYTITGENIQYF
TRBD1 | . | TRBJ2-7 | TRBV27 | TGTGCCAGCAGTTTATCGCGGGGGACAGGGTCCTACGAGCAGTACTTC | CASSLSRGTGSYEQYF
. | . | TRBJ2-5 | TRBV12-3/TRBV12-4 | TGTGCCAGCAGTTCAACAGGTAGAAACTATCAAGAGACCCAGTACTTC | CASSSTGRNYQETQYF
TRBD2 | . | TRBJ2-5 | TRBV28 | TGTGCCAGCAGTTTACCGACTAGCGGGAGGGGAGAGCAGTACTTC | CASSLPTSGRGEQYF
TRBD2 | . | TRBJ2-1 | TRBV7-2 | TGTGCCAGCAGCTCTCAACCCTTCGGACTAGCGACCTACAATGAGCAGTTCTTC | CASSSQPFGLATYNEQFF
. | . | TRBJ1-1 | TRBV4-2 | TGTGCCAGCAGCCCACCTGCCCCAGTCGGAGGGGTGCGCACTGAAGCTTTCTTT | CASSPPAPVGGVRTEAFF
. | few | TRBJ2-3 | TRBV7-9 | TGTGCCAGCAGCCCCCGGGGGCGGCCCAGCACAGATACGCAGTATTTT | CASSPRGRPSTDTQYF
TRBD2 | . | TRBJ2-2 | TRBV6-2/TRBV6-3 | TGTGCCAGCAATGAGGGAGCGGGGGTCATCGGGGAGCTGTTTTTT | CASNEGAGVIGELFF
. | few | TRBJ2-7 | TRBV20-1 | TGCAGTGCTAGGGGAATTTACGAGCAGTACTTC | CSARGIYEQYF
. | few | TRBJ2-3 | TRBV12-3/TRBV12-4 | TGTGCCAGCAACCCACTCCGGGGCATCGAAGGGGGAGATACGCAGTATTTT | CASNPLRGIEGGDTQYF
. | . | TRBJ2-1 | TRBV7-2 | TGTGCCAGCAGCTTAGAGGAGGGCTTTATAAACAATGAGCAGTTCTTC | CASSLEEGFINNEQFF
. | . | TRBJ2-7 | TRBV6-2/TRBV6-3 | TGTGCCAGCAGTTACAGGACGGGCATCTACGAGCAGTACTTC | CASSYRTGIYEQYF
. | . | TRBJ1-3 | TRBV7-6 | TGTGCCAGCAGCCGCTCCAGGGAGTCCGATGGAAACACCATATATTTT | CASSRSRESDGNTIYF
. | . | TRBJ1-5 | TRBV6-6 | TGTGCCAGCGGTCTAGGGGGCAATCAGCCCCAGCATTTT | CASGLGGNQPQHF
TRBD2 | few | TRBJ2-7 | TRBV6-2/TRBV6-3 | TGTGCCAGCAGTTACGGTTCGGGAGGAGGATACGAGCAGTACTTC | CASSYGSGGGYEQYF
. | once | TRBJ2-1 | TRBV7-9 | TGTGCCAGCAGCTTAGGAGGAGGGGCCAATGAGCAGTTCTTC | CASSLGGGANEQFF
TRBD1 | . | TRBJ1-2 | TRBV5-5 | TGTGCCAGCAGCCTACTCCGGGACAGGGGAATCCCAAATAACTATGGCTACACCTTC | CASSLLRDRGIPNNYGYTF
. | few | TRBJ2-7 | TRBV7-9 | TGTGCCAGCAGCTTATTCGGGGTCGAGCAGTACTTC | CASSLFGVEQYF
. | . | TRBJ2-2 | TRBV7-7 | TGTGCTAGCGTCGGGGAAACCGGGGAGCTGTTTTTT | CASVGETGELFF
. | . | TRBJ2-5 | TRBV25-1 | TGTGCCAGCAGTGAATATTGGGCAGGCCAAGAGACCCAGTACTTC | CASSEYWAGQETQYF
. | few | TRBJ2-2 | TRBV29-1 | TGCAGCGTAGGACAGCGGGATTGGTACACCGGGGAGCTGTTTTTT | CSVGQRDWYTGELFF
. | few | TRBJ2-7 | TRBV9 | TGTGCCAGCAGTACTAGTCGGTACGAGCAGTACTTC | CASSTSRYEQYF
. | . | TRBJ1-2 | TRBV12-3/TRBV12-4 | TGTACCAGCAGTCCGGGACACCGCTATGGCTACACCTTC | CTSSPGHRYGYTF
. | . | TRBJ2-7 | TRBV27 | TGTGCCAGCAGCTTCCAGGCCAGCTCCTACGAGCAGTACTTC | CASSFQASSYEQYF
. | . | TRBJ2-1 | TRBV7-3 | TGTGCCAGCAGCTGGGCGGGGAGCTCCTACAATGAGCAGTTCTTC | CASSWAGSSYNEQFF
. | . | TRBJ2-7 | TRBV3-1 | TGTGCCAGCAGCCAAGATCCCTTACAGGGATTGCAGCAGTACTTC | CASSQDPLQGLQQYF
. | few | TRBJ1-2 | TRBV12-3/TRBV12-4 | TGTGCCAGCAGTTACCTCAGGGATCTTAACTATGGCTACACCTTC | CASSYLRDLNYGYTF
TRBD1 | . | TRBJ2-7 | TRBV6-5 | TGTGCCAGCAGTTACCCAGGGGGCCTCTACGAGCAGTACTTC | CASSYPGGLYEQYF
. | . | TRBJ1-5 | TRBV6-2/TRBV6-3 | TGTGCCAGCAACTATCCGGCAGGAGGTAAGAGCAATCAGCCCCAGCATTTT | CASNYPAGGKSNQPQHF
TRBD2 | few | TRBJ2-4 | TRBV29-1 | TGCAGCGTTGAGCCGCTAGCGGGACGATCCAAAAACATTCAGTACTTC | CSVEPLAGRSKNIQYF
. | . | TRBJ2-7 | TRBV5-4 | TGTGCCAGCAGCTTCCCTAACAATGAGCAGTACTTC | CASSFPNNEQYF
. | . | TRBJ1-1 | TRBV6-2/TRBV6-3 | TGTGCCAGCACCCCAGGGTATTTCATGGAAGCTTTCTTT | CASTPGYFMEAFF
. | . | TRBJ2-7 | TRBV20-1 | TGCAGTGCCATCCACCAAGGGGACGCTTTATACGAGCAGTACTTC | CSAIHQGDALYEQYF